Shown below are 16 T cell receptor beta chains from a single sample sequenced in a study of human T cells and chemical hapten exposure. Noted time point: patch test 1, 2 weeks after DPC sensitization. Treatment of the sample: therapeutic diphenylcyclopropenone sensitization with weekly scalp DPC. TCRdb recomputed calls from the RACE reads with MiXCR, one row per CDR3 protein. Of about 360,000 distinct CDR3 sequences in the sample, around 6.9% are singletons; the top ten hold 7.5% to 8.5%. The sequences come from whole blood, collected in connection with sensitization to the hapten diphenylcyclopropenone (DPC). The receptor source for this set is a woman aged 18 to 35 with alopecia areata. Some clones in this sample may be carry-over from other donors' samples.

This clonotype has only a few counts. The chain employs TRBV12-3 or TRBV12-4 and TRBJ2-1; 9 nucleotides line up with TRBD2. CDR3 length: 15 amino acids. The J segment lost 6 bases and the V segment lost 1 base, leaving 4 bases of the junction unmatched. CDR3 in amino acids: CASSLGASGVNEQFF. The DNA for the CDR3 is TGTGCCAGCAGTTTAGGGGCTAGCGGGGTCAATGAGCAGTTCTTC.

This clonotype was seen ten or more times. DNA for the CDR3: TGTGCCAGCAGTACTTACCCAGGGGTGGGTGAGACCCAGTACTTC. Its translation is CASSTYPGVGETQYF. The V gene is TRBV5-8, the J gene TRBJ2-5; a possible D gene is TRBD1 (6 bases). V lost 5 bases and J lost 5, with 19 bases in between. Germline-derived CDR1 and CDR2 are SGHTS and YDEGEE. CDR3 length equals 15 residues.

The table lists this clonotype with many counts. V is TRBV2 and J is TRBJ2-3; tentatively, D is TRBD2 (6 bases). Germline assignment: CDR1 SNHLY and CDR2 FYNNEI. The CDR3 spans 12 residues. The V end was cut by 10 bases, the J end by 2 bases, with 10 bases between. CDR3 residues: CATGVITDTQYF. The CDR3 bases are TGTGCCACGGGGGTGATCACAGATACGCAGTATTTT. The full variable domain, its missing parts supplied by reference TRBV2 and TRBJ2-3, is EPEVTQTPSHQVTQMGQEVILRCVPISNHLYFYWYRQILGQKVEFLVSFYNNEISEKSEIFDDQFSVERPDGSNFTLKIRSTKLEDSAMYFCATGVITDTQYFGPGTRLTVL.

The chain links TRBV6-2 or TRBV6-3 to TRBJ2-3; TRBD1 agrees at 7 bases. Germline V gene lookup returns CDR1 MNHEY and CDR2 SVGEGT. The trim removed 2 bases at V and 2 bases at J, leaving 7 bases unmatched. This CDR3 has 16 residues. The DNA for the CDR3 is TGTGCCAGCAGTTACGCCGACAGGGAATACACAGATACGCAGTATTTT. It encodes CASSYADREYTDTQYF.

The chain has TRBV5-6 and TRBJ1-4; 7 positions match TRBD1. V lost 0 bases, J lost 3 bases, and 5 bases stayed unmatched. The CDR3 is 16 residues long. The V gene's germline CDR1 is SGHDT and CDR2 YYEEEE. For the CDR3, the DNA is TGTGCCAGCAGCTTGGATGAGGGGGCGGCTAATGAAAAACTGTTTTTT. It codes for CASSLDEGAANEKLFF.

The chain links TRBV4-2 to TRBJ1-5, with 7 bases lining up with TRBD1. J gave up 4 bases and V 0 bases, and 6 bases lay outside the gene matches. Germline V lookup: CDR1 LGHNA, CDR2 YNFKEQ. There are 16 residues in the CDR3. This chain's CDR3 is CASSQERGDRNQPQHF. The CDR3 DNA reads TGTGCCAGCAGCCAAGAGAGGGGGGACAGAAATCAGCCCCAGCATTTT.

The CDR3 loop reads CASSAQGSATNEKLFF. The CDR3 DNA is TGCGCCAGCAGCGCTCAGGGATCTGCAACTAATGAAAAACTGTTTTTT. The chain has TRBV4-3 and TRBJ1-4; D may be TRBD1 (5 bases). The V and J ends lost 5 bases and 0 bases respectively, with 13 bases between them. The CDR3 loop spans 16 amino acids. Germline-derived CDR1 and CDR2 are LGHNA and YSLEER.

This clonotype was seen repeatedly, ten times or more. The chain has TRBV15 and TRBJ1-2, with D perhaps matching TRBD1 (6 bases). Germline V lookup: CDR1 LNHNV, CDR2 YYDKDF (reference sequence). The CDR3 length is 13 residues. V was shortened by 0 bases and J by 9 bases, with 11 bases between the two germline ends. CDR3 sequence reads: CATSRETGDRYTF. The CDR3 DNA reads TGTGCCACCAGCAGAGAGACAGGAGATCGCTACACCTTC.

The count of this clonotype is one. The DNA of the CDR3 is TGTGCCAGCAGCTTCGACAGGTACTCCTACGAGCAGTACTTC. Translated, it gives CASSFDRYSYEQYF. This rearrangement joins TRBV7-2 to TRBJ2-7; TRBD1 is a possible D gene (6 bases). The length of the CDR3 is 14 residues. Germline lookup yields CDR1 SGHTA and CDR2 FQGNSA. V was pared by 3 bases and J by 0 bases, with 9 bases between.

The table lists this clonotype with a few counts. The J gene is TRBJ2-1, the V gene TRBV7-2; D ambiguous. Germline V gene lookup returns CDR1 SGHTA and CDR2 FQGNSA. Trimming stripped 5 bases from V and 0 bases from J, with 11 bases between. The CDR3 length is 15 residues. CDR3 sequence reads: CASSPRLFSYNEQFF. CDR3 bases: TGTGCCAGCAGCCCTAGACTCTTCTCCTACAATGAGCAGTTCTTC. Full variable domain (remainder filled in from reference TRBV7-2 and TRBJ2-1): GAGVSQSPSNKVTEKGKDVELRCDPISGHTALYWYRQSLGQGLEFLIYFQGNSAPDKSGLPSDRFSAERTGGSVSTLTIQRTQQEDSAVYLCASSPRLFSYNEQFFGPGTRLTVL.

This clonotype was detected only a few times. This chain uses TRBV6-1 with TRBJ2-1; 8 bases fit TRBD1. CDR3 length: 16 amino acids. With 2 bases clipped from V and 7 bases from J, the junction kept 10 bases outside the gene matches. CDR1 MNHNS and CDR2 SASEGT come from the germline V gene. The CDR3: CASSELGQVFLNEQFF. CDR3 DNA: TGTGCCAGCAGTGAATTGGGACAGGTATTCTTAAATGAGCAGTTCTTC.

This clonotype has a count of ten or more. The chain is built from TRBV20-1 and TRBJ2-1; TRBD2 aligns across 14 bases. CDR3 length equals 17 residues. Losses at the gene ends were 2 bases for V and 6 bases for J; bases not matched to a gene: 9. Germline V gene lookup returns CDR1 DFQATT and CDR2 SNEGSKA (reference sequence). The chain's CDR3 is CSARLQGLAGDTNEQFF. In DNA form, the CDR3 reads TGCAGTGCTAGACTCCAGGGACTAGCGGGGGACACCAATGAGCAGTTCTTC.

This clonotype was seen only a few times. The chain employs TRBV7-9 and TRBJ1-1; D ambiguous. CDR3 length equals 17 residues. Trimming cost V 5 bases and J 0 bases, with 19 bases left between them. CDR1 is SEHNR, CDR2 FQNEAQ, per germline (reference sequence). This CDR3 is CASSRLGLKNMNTEAFF. CDR3 in DNA: TGTGCCAGCAGCCGACTCGGACTGAAGAATATGAACACTGAAGCTTTCTTT.

Many counts were recorded for this clonotype. This chain links TRBV12-3 or TRBV12-4 with TRBJ2-2, with no clear D. V was shortened by 6 bases and J by 1 base, with 9 bases between the two germline ends. CDR3 length: 14 amino acids. This chain's CDR3 is CASRIHGNTGELFF. The CDR3, as DNA: TGTGCCAGCAGGATTCACGGGAACACCGGGGAGCTGTTTTTT.

The table lists this clonotype with a few counts. This rearrangement joins TRBV29-1 to TRBJ2-1; TRBD1 might be the D (6 bases). CDR3 length: 16 residues. The V end was cut by 4 bases, the J end by 0 bases, with 16 bases between. Germline loops: CDR1 SQVTM, CDR2 ANQGSEA. The CDR3 loop is CSVVLPTGSSYNEQFF. CDR3 nucleotides: TGCAGCGTTGTTCTCCCTACAGGGAGCTCCTACAATGAGCAGTTCTTC.

V gene TRBV11-2 combines with J gene TRBJ1-6, with 7 nucleotides matching TRBD1. Germline loops: CDR1 SGHAT, CDR2 FQNNGV. The J segment lost 7 bases and the V segment lost 6 bases, leaving 9 bases of the junction unmatched. This CDR3 has 15 amino acids. The CDR3 region is CASRQLRQGNSPLHF. The CDR3 bases are TGTGCCAGCAGGCAGCTGCGACAGGGAAATTCACCCCTCCACTTT.